This T cell receptor beta chain was found in a study of T-cell reconstitution after alpha-beta-depleted transplantation in children. Findings of the study overall: Newly generated T cells supplied most T-cell counts and diversity one year post-transplant. The study traced high day-60 TCRbeta diversity in some patients to surviving recipient T cells and thymic progenitors. There were reportedly several hundred expanded graft clones from which alpha-beta T cells came about two months after transplant.

Germline V CDR1 and CDR2: MDHEN, SYDVKM. V was pared by 1 base and J by 8 bases, with 4 bases of the junction left unmatched. This CDR3 has 14 amino acids. Notes on this clonotype: No antigen is known for it.

Unique molecular identifiers were built into the TCRbeta library. Each CDR3 protein gets one entry after TCRdb re-called the PCR reads with MiXCR. The sample records about 160,000 distinct CDR3 sequences, 8.5% to 14% being singletons. This chain joins TRBV28 and TRBJ1-4, with 7 bases identical to TRBD1. The TCR was taken from a boy aged 2 to 10 with acute myeloid leukemia, due to receive a stem cell transplant. Sample: PBMCs, taken before TCRalphabeta/CD19-depleted stem cell transplant. The DNA of the CDR3 is TGTGCCAGCAGTTTATACAGGGGTGGGGAAAAACTGTTTTTT. Residues: CASSLYRGGEKLFF. Looking up the rest from reference TRBV28 and TRBJ1-4 gives the full variable domain: DVKVTQSSRYLVKRTGEKVFLECVQDMDHENMFWYRQDPGLGLRLIYFSYDVKMKEKGDIPEGYSVSREKKERFSLILESASTNQTSMYLCASSLYRGGEKLFFGSGTQLSVL.